This T cell receptor beta chain was recorded in a study of PD-1 blockade in mismatch repair-deficient tumors. Across the study: Patients had around 11 mismatch repair-deficient cancer types, all previously treated and progressing. Study results and caveats: Rapid post-treatment expansion, then contraction, generally preceding radiologic response, marked tumor-resident clones.

Here immunoSEQ multiplex PCR was the method, and the copy in TCRdb shows in-frame clones only, minus some. Here the sample spans under 95,000 clones, about four fifths being singletons. The CDR3 has 14 amino acids. Germline CDR1 reads ENHRY; CDR2 reads SYGVKD. V was shortened by 8 bases and J by 3 bases, with 15 bases between the two germline ends. On this clone itself: Its target is not known.

The chain carries TRBV10-3 and TRBJ2-3; tentative D call: TRBD2 (6 bases). This material consisted of peripheral blood, taken 44 weeks after starting pembrolizumab. The receptor's source is an adult with mismatch repair-deficient cancer. CDR3 nucleotide sequence: TGTGCCATCGGAGTTGGCGGGATGACAGATACGCAGTATTTT. It translates to CAIGVGGMTDTQYF.